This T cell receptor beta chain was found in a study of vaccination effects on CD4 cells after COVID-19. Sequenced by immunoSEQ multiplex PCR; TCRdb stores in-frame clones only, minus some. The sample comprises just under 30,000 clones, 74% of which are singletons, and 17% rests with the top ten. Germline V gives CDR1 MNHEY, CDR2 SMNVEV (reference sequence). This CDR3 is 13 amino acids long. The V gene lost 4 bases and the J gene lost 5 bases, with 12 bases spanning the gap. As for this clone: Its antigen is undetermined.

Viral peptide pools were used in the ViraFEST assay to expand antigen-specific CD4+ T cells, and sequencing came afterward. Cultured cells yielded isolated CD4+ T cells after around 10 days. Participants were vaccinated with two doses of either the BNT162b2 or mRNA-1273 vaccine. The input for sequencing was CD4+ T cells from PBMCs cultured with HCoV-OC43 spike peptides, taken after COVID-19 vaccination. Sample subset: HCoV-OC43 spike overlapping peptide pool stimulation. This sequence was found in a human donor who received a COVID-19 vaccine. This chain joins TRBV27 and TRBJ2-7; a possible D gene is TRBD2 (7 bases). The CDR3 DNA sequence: TGTGCCAGCAGTTACAGGGAGGGGGACGAGCAGTACTTC. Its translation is CASSYREGDEQYF.